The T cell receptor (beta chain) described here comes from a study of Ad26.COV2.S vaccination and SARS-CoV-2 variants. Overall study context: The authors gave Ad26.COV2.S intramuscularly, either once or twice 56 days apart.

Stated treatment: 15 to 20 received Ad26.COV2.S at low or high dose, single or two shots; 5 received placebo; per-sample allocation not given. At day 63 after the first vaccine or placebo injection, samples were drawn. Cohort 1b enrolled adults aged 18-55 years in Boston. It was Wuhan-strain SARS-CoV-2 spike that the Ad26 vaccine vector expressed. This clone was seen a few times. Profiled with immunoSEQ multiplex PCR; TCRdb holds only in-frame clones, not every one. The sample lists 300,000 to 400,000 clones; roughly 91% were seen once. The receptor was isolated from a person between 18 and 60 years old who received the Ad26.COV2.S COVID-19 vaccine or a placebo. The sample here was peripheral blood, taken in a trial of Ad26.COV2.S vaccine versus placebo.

CDR3 residues: CASSLTTGSAGYTF. The CDR3 DNA is TGTGCCAGCAGTTTAACGACAGGGTCGGCGGGCTACACCTTC. The chain employs TRBV27 and TRBJ1-2, with TRBD1 matching 7 bases. The CDR3 has 14 amino acids. Germline values: CDR1 MNHEY, CDR2 SMNVEV (reference sequence). V gave up 2 bases and J gave up 8 bases; unmatched junction bases: 8.